The present T cell receptor beta chain was sequenced within a study of naive and memory T cell subsets (TCRdb year 2017). For context, the study as a whole: An open-source, UMI-based TCR alpha and beta sequencing pipeline was applied to sorted naive and memory peripheral blood T cell subsets. RNA was DNase-treated and reverse transcribed with TCR constant-region primers, mostly using SuperScript III. IgG serology results and the functional CMV T cell responses were in complete agreement. Findings and caveats that apply to the study as a whole: A power law was followed by TCR abundance, with an exponent that differed between naive and memory subsets but was consistent across the three individuals. Single alpha or beta chain sequences, rather than paired alpha/beta receptors, were used to define clonotypes. RNA-based TCR counts may be affected by expression changes linked to T cell activation and differentiation. The repertoire findings for the naive and memory subsets could not be validated, as no ground truth was available. Gini index rose and Shannon and inverse Simpson diversity fell from naive through CM, EM and EMRA in both CD4 and CD8 cells. Following error correction, more than 85% of naive TCR sequences occurred only once, which made naive abundance distributions much steeper than those of memory subsets.

This clonotype was observed many times. Its antigen is currently not known. Qualities for individual bases were not recorded, and no much larger clone is one base off. The library was prepared using UMI-ligation and nested PCR. The beta constant-region primer consisted of an equimolar mixture of two oligonucleotides that together covered TRBC1 and TRBC2. A single-stranded oligonucleotide bearing the SP2 primer plus a 12-nucleotide UMI was ligated onto the 3' end of the cDNA by T4 RNA ligase 1. Four rounds of PCR, combining the SP2 primer with nested alpha and beta constant-region primers, were used to amplify the ligated cDNA. Incubation of the ligation reaction was carried out at 16 degrees C for roughly 19-24 hours. PCR2 was typically performed as a SYBR Green qPCR and was stopped at a predetermined threshold so that over-amplification was prevented. Agencourt AMPure XP magnetic beads were used for all purifications after the first. Library quantification was done by Qubit, followed by a TapeStation check on which the main peak was expected at around 650 bp. Pooled libraries were sequenced on an Illumina MiSeq with v2 2x251 paired-end kits, typically giving about 0.9-2.1 million reads per sample. Each sample library was pooled at 4 nM, and roughly 4.5-7% PhiX was included to improve cluster recognition. In the paper's pipeline: V and J genes were assigned to Demultiplexor-processed FASTQ reads by Decombinator through tag matching, with a single base-pair mismatch being allowed. By using UMIs, Collapsinator corrected both sequencing errors and the frequency errors caused by PCR heterogeneity. CDR3Translator translated TCRs and extracted CDR3s from the conserved cysteine to the FGXG phenylalanine, flagging non-productive sequences. Gini, Shannon entropy and inverse Simpson indices were calculated on repertoires that had been subsampled to equal numbers of UMI-defined TCRs. Within the linear range, a power law was fitted by maximum likelihood to the distributions of clonotype abundance. Similar UMI counts, unique TCR numbers and clonal distributions were obtained with the pipeline and with MIGEC on one naive CD8 sample. Repertoires were searched for around 7,300 CMV-associated CDR3 sequences compiled from VDJdb and a published dataset. TCRdb itself trimmed the public reads at Q25 with fastp, ran MiXCR and retained productive beta chains. When rows share a CDR3 protein, they turn into one entry using the most common DNA and genes. TCRdb's processing, not the study's, gives the V and J calls here. The sample contains under 40,000 distinct CDR3 sequences, 13% of them found a single time. In total, the top ten clones hold under 25% of the sample.

TCR alpha and beta chain libraries were amplified separately from the second PCR step onward. The CMV status of each donor was determined by measuring IFNgamma production from CD4+ T cells after fresh PBMCs had been stimulated overnight with CMV viral lysate. CD4 T cells were positively selected with Miltenyi beads, followed by positive selection of CD8 T cells from the CD4-negative fraction. After staining for CD3, CD4, CD8, CD45RA, CD27 and a live/dead dye, cells were sorted on a BD Aria II into four subsets based on CD45RA and CD27. The sorting gate for effector memory cells was CD45RA-CD27-, and the sorting gate for EMRA cells was CD45RA+CD27-. Blood came from three healthy volunteers, each fractionated into CD4 and CD8 T cells and then into four differentiation subsets. Roughly 0.13 L of peripheral blood was collected from each donor, and PBMC were isolated by Ficoll-Paque PLUS density-gradient centrifugation. The sorted cells were lysed in RLT buffer, after which RNA was extracted using a Qiagen RNeasy kit and kept at -80 degrees C.

V and J are trimmed by 5 bases and 2 bases, and the gene matches miss 6 bases of the junction. The CDR3 contains 14 residues, cysteine and phenylalanine counted. The CDR3 DNA has 42 bases and is translated from base 1. CDR1 and CDR2 are read off the germline V gene (reference sequence) as MNHNY and SVGAGI. Input material: effector memory CD4+ T cells from blood. The cell subset or site label, as the study defines it: effector memory, CD45RA- CD27-. The chain links TRBV6-6 with TRBJ2-7; 7 bases in between match TRBD1. The TCR sequence derives from a human donor in good health. The bases read TGTGCCAGCAGTGACGGGACAGCAACCTACGAGCAGTACTTC. Its amino acids are CASSDGTATYEQYF.